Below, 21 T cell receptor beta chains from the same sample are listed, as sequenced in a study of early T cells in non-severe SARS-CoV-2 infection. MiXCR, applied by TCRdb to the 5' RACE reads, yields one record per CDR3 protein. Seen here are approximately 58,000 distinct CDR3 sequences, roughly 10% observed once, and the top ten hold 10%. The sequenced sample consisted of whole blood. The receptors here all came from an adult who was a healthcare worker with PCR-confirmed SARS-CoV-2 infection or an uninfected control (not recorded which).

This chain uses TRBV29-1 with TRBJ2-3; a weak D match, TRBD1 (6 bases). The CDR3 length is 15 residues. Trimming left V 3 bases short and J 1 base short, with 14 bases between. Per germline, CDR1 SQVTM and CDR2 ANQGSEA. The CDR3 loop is CSVDMDSGGTDTQYF. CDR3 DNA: TGCAGCGTTGATATGGACAGCGGCGGCACAGATACGCAGTATTTT.

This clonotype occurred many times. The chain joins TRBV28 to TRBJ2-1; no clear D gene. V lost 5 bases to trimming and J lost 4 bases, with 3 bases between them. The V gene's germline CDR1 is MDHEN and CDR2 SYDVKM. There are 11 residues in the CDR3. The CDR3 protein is CASSQYNEQFF. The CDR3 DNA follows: TGTGCCAGCAGTCAGTACAATGAGCAGTTCTTC.

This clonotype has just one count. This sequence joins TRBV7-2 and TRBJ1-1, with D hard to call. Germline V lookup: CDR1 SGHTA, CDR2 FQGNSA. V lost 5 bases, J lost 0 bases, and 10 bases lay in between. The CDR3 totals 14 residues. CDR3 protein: CASSTRRLNTEAFF. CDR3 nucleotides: TGTGCCAGCAGCACCCGACGGCTGAACACTGAAGCTTTCTTT.

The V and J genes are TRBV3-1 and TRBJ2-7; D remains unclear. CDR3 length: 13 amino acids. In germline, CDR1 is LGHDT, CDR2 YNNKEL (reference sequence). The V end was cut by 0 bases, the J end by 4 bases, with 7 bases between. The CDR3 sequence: CASSQDEEYEQYF. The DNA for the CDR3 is TGTGCCAGCAGCCAAGATGAAGAGTACGAGCAGTACTTC.

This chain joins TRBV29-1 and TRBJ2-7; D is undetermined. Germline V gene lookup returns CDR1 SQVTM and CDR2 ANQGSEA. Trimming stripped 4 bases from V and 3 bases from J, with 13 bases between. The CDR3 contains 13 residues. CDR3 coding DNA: TGCAGCGTTGTGCCTCCTCCGAACTACGAGCAGTACTTC. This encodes CSVVPPPNYEQYF.

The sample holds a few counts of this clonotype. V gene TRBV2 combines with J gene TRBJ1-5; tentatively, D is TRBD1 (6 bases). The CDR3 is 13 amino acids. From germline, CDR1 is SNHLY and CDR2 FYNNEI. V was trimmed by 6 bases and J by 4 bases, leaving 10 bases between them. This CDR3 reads CASRGDMNQPQHF. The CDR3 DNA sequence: TGTGCCAGCAGGGGGGACATGAATCAGCCCCAGCATTTT.

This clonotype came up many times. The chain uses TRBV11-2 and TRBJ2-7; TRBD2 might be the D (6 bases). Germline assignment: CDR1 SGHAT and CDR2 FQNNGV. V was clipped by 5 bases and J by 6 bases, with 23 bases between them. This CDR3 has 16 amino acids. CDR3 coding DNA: TGTGCCAGCAGCCCTGACCTTACGTGGGGACTGCTCGAGCAGTACTTC. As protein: CASSPDLTWGLLEQYF.

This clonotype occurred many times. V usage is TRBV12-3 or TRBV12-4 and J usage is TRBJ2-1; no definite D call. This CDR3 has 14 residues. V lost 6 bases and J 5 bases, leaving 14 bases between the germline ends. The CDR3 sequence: CASSHSGSNNEQFF. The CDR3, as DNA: TGTGCCAGCAGCCATTCCGGGTCGAACAATGAGCAGTTCTTC.

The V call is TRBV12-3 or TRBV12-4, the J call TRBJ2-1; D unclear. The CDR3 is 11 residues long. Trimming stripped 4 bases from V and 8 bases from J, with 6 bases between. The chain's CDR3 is CASSSIYEQFF. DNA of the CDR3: TGTGCCAGCAGTTCCATATATGAGCAGTTCTTC.

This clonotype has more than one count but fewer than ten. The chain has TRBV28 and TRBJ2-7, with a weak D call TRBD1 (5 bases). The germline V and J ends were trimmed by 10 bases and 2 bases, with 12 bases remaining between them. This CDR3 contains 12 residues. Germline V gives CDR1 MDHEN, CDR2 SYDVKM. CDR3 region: CATKDTTYEQYF. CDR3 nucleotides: TGTGCCACCAAGGACACCACCTACGAGCAGTACTTC.

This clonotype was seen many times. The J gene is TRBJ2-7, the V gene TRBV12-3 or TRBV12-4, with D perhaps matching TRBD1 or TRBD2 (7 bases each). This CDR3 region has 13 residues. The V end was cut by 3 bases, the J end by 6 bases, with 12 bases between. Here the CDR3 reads CASSLGRGGEQYF. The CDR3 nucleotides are TGTGCCAGCAGTTTGGGCAGGGGGGGCGAGCAGTACTTC.

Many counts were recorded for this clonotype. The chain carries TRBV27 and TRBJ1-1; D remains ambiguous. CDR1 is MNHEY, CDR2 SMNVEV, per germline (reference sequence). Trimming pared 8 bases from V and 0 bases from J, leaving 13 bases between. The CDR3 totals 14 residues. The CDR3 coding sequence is TGTGCCAGCTCTTACATGAGGATGAACACTGAAGCTTTCTTT. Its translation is CASSYMRMNTEAFF.

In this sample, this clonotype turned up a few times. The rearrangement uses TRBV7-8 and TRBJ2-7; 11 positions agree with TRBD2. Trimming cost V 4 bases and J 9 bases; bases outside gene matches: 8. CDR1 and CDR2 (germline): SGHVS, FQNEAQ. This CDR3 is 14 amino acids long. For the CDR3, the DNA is TGTGCCAGCAGCTCTGGGACTAGCGGTATTGGGCAGTACTTC. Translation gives CASSSGTSGIGQYF. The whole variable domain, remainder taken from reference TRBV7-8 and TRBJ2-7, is GAGVSQSPRYKVAKRGQDVALRCDPISGHVSLFWYQQALGQGPEFLTYFQNEAQLDKSGLPSDRFFAERPEGSVSTLKIQRTQQEDSAVYLCASSSGTSGIGQYFGPGTRLTVT.

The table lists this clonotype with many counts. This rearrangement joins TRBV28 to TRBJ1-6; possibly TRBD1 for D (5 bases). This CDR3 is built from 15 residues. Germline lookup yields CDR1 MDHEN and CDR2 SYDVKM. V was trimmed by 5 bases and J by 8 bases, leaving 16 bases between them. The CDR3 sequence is CASSTGGIRYSPLHF. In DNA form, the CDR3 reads TGTGCCAGCAGTACCGGGGGAATTCGATATTCACCCCTCCACTTT. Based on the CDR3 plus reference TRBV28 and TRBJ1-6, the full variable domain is DVKVTQSSRYLVKRTGEKVFLECVQDMDHENMFWYRQDPGLGLRLIYFSYDVKMKEKGDIPEGYSVSREKKERFSLILESASTNQTSMYLCASSTGGIRYSPLHFGNGTRLTVT.

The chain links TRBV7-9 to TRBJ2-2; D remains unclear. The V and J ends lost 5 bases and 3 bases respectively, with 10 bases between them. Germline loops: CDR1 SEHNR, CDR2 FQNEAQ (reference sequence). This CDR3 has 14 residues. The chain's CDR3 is CASSPLEYTGELFF. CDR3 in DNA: TGTGCCAGCAGCCCCTTAGAATACACCGGGGAGCTGTTTTTT. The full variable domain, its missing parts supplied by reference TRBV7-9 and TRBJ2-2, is DTGVSQNPRHKITKRGQNVTFRCDPISEHNRLYWYRQTLGQGPEFLTYFQNEAQLEKSRLLSDRFSAERPKGSFSTLEIQRTEQGDSAMYLCASSPLEYTGELFFGEGSRLTVL.

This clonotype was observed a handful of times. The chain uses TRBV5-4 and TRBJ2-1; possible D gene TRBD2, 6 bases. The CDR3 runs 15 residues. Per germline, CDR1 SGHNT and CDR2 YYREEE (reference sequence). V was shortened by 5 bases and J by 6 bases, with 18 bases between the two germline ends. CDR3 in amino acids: CASSIGTPLANEQFF. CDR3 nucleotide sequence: TGTGCCAGCAGTATTGGGACTCCCCTGGCCAATGAGCAGTTCTTC.

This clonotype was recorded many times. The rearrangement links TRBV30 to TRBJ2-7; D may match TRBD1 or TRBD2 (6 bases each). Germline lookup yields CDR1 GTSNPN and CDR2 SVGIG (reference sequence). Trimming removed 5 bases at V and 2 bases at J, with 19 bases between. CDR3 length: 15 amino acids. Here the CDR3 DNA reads TGTGCCTGGTCTCCCAAGGGGGGCGAAACCTACGAGCAGTACTTC. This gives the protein CAWSPKGGETYEQYF.

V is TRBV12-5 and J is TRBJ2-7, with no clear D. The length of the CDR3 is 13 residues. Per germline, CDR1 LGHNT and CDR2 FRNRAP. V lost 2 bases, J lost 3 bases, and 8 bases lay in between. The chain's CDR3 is CASGLSSFYEQYF. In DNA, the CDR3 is TGTGCTAGTGGTTTGTCCTCTTTCTACGAGCAGTACTTC. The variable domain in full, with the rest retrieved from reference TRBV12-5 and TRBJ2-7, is DARVTQTPRHKVTEMGQEVTMRCQPILGHNTVFWYRQTMMQGLELLAYFRNRAPLDDSGMPKDRFSAEMPDATLATLKIQPSEPRDSAVYFCASGLSSFYEQYFGPGTRLTVT.

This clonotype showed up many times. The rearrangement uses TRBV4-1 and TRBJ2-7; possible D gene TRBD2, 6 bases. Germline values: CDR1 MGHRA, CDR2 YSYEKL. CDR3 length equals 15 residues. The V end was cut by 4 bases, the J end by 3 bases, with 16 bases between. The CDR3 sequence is CASSPPGTGDYEQYF. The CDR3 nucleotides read TGCGCCAGCAGCCCTCCAGGGACGGGGGACTACGAGCAGTACTTC.

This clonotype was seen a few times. CDR3 amino acids: CASSLDRQGATDTQYF. For the CDR3, the DNA is TGTGCCAGCAGTTTAGACCGACAGGGGGCAACAGATACGCAGTATTTT. The V call is TRBV12-3 or TRBV12-4, the J call TRBJ2-3; 10 bases map to TRBD1. This CDR3 spans 16 amino acids. The junction had 4 bases not matched to a gene; V was cut back by 1 base and J by 3 bases.

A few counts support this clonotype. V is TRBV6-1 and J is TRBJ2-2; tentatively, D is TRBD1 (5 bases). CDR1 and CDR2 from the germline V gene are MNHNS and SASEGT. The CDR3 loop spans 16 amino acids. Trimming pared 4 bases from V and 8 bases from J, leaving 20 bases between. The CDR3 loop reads CASSGSRAQRSGELFF. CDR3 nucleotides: TGTGCCAGCAGTGGATCCAGGGCCCAAAGAAGTGGGGAGCTGTTTTTT.